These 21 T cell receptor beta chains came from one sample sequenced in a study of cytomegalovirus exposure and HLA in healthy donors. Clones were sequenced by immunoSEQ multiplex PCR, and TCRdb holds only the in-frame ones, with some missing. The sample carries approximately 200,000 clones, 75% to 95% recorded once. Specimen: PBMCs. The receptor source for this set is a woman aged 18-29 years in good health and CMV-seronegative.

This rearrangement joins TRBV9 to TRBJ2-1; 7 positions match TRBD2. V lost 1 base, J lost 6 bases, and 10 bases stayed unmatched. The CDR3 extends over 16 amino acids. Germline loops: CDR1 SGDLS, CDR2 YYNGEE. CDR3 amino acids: CASSVLGQRDGNEQFF. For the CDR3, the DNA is TGTGCCAGCAGCGTATTGGGCCAGCGGGATGGCAATGAGCAGTTCTTC.

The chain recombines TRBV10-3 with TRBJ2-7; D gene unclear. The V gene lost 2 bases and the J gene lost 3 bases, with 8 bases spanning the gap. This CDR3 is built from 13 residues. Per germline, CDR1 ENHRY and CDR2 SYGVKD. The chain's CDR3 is CAISEESGYEQYF. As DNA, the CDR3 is TGTGCCATCAGTGAGGAGTCAGGCTACGAGCAGTACTTC.

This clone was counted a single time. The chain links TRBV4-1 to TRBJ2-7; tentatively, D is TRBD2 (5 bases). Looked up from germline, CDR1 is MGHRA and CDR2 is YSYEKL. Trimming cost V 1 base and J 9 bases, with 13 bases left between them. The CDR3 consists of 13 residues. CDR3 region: CASSQAEGITQYF. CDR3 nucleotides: TGCGCCAGCAGCCAAGCCGAGGGAATTACGCAGTACTTC.

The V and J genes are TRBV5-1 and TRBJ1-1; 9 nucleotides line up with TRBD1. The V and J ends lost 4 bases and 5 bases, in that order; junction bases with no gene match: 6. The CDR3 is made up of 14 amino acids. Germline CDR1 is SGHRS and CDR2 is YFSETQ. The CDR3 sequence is CASSPGTGKTEAFF. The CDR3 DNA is TGCGCCAGCAGCCCCGGGACAGGGAAAACTGAAGCTTTCTTT.

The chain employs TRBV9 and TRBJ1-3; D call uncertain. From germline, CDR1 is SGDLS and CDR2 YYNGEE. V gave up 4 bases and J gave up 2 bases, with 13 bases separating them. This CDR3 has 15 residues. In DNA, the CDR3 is TGTGCCAGCAGCCCTAGGTCCGACCCTGGAAACACCATATATTTT. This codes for CASSPRSDPGNTIYF.

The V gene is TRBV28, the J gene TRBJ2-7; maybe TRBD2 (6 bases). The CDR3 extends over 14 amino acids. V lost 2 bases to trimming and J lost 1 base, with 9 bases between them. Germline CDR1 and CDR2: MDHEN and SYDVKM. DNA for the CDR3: TGTGCCAGCAGTTTAATCGGGAGATCCTACGAGCAGTACTTC. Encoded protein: CASSLIGRSYEQYF.

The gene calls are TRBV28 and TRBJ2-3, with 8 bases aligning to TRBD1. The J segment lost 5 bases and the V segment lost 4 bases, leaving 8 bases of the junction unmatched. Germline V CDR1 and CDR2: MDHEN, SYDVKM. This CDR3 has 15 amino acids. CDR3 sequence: CASSYGNRGEDTQYF. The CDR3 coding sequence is TGTGCCAGCAGTTACGGTAACAGGGGGGAAGATACGCAGTATTTT.

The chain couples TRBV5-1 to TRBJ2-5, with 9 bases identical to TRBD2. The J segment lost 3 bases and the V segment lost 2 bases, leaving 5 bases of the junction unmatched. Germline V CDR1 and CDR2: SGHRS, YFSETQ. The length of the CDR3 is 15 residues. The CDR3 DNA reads TGCGCCAGCAGCTTCCCTAGCGGGATGAAAGAGACCCAGTACTTC. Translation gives CASSFPSGMKETQYF.

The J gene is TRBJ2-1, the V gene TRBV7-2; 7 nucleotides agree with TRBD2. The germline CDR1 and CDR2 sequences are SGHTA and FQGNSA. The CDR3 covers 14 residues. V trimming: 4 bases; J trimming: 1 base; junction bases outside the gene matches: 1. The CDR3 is CASSWGGSYNEQFF. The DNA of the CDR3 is TGTGCCAGCAGCTGGGGGGGTTCCTACAATGAGCAGTTCTTC. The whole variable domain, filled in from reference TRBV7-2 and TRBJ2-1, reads GAGVSQSPSNKVTEKGKDVELRCDPISGHTALYWYRQSLGQGLEFLIYFQGNSAPDKSGLPSDRFSAERTGGSVSTLTIQRTQQEDSAVYLCASSWGGSYNEQFFGPGTRLTVL.

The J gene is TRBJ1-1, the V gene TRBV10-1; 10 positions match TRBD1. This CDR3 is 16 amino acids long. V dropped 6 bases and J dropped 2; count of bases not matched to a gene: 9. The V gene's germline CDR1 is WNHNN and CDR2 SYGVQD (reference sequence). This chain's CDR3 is CASSRGTGAINTEAFF. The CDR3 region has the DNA TGCGCCAGCAGCAGGGGGACAGGGGCTATCAACACTGAAGCTTTCTTT.

Written as DNA, the CDR3 is TGTGCCAGCAGCGACCGGGTCCTAGGCCGGGCTTTCTTT. Protein: CASSDRVLGRAFF. The J gene is TRBJ1-1, the V gene TRBV2; no clear D gene. The CDR3 covers 13 residues. V lost 6 bases, J lost 11 bases, and 19 bases lay in between. The germline V gene has CDR1 SNHLY and CDR2 FYNNEI.

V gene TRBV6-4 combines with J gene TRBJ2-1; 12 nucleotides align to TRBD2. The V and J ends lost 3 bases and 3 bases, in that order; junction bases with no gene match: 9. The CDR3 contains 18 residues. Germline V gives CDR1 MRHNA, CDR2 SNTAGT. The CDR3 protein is CASSDSSGRAANYNEQFF. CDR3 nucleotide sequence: TGTGCCAGCAGTGATTCTAGCGGGAGGGCCGCGAACTACAATGAGCAGTTCTTC.

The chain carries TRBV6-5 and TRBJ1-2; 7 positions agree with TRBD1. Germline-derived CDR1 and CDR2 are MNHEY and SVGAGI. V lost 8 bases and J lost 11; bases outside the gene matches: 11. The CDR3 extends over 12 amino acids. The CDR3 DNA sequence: TGTGCCAGCTCACGACAGGGAAGAGATTACACCTTC. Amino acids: CASSRQGRDYTF.

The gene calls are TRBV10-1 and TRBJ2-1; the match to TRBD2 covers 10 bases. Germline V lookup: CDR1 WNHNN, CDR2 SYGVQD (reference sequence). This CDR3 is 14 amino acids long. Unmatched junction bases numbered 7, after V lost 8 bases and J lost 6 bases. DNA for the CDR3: TGCGCCAGCGGTCGGACTAGCGGAGTCAATGAGCAGTTCTTC. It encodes CASGRTSGVNEQFF.

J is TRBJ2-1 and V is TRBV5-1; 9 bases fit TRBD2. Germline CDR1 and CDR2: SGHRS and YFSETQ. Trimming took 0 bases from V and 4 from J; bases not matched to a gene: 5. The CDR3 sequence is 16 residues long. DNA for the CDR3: TGCGCCAGCAGCTTGGCCGGGACTAGCTCTTACAATGAGCAGTTCTTC. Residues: CASSLAGTSSYNEQFF.

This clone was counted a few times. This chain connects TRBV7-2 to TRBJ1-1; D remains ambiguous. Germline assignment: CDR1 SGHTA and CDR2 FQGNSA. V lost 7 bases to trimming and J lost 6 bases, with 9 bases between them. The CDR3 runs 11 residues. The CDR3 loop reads CASIVSAEAFF. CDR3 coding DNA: TGTGCCAGCATTGTCTCCGCTGAAGCTTTCTTT.

The CDR3, as DNA: TGCAGCGTTGATTCCAGTGAAAACACTGAAGCTTTCTTT. Translating it yields CSVDSSENTEAFF. The chain recombines TRBV29-1 with TRBJ1-1; D is unresolved. Germline-derived CDR1 and CDR2 are SQVTM and ANQGSEA. V lost 3 bases and J 2 bases, leaving 10 bases between the germline ends. The CDR3 extends over 13 amino acids.

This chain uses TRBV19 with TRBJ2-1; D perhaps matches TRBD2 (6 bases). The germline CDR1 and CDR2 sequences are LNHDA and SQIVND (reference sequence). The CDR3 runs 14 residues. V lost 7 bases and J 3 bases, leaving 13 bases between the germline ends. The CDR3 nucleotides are TGTGCCAGTACCCCGGGAGAATACTACAATGAGCAGTTCTTC. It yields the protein CASTPGEYYNEQFF.

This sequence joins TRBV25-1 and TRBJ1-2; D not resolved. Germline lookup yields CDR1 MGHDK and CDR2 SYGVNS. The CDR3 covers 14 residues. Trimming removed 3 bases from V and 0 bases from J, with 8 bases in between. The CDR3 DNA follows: TGTGCCAGCAGTGAGTCTAGTCCTAACTATGGCTACACCTTC. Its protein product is CASSESSPNYGYTF.

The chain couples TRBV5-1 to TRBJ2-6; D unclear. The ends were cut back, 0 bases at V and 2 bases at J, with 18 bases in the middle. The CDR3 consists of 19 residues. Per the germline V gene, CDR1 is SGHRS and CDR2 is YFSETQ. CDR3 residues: CASSLASTLRHTGANVLTF. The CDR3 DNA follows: TGCGCCAGCAGCTTGGCCTCAACTCTCAGACACACTGGGGCCAACGTCCTGACTTTC.

Here the CDR3 reads CASSEFQGLNTEAFF. CDR3 DNA: TGTGCCAGCAGTGAATTTCAGGGGCTGAACACTGAAGCTTTCTTT. This chain links TRBV25-1 with TRBJ1-1, with a possible D match to TRBD1 (6 bases). The CDR3 is 15 residues long. Germline V gene lookup returns CDR1 MGHDK and CDR2 SYGVNS. Trimming pared 1 base from V and 0 bases from J, leaving 9 bases between.